Following are 14 T cell receptor beta chains from one sample sequenced in a study of OX40 agonist ivuxolimab in advanced cancers. Only in-frame clones appear in the TCRdb table, and some are missing; sequencing was by immunoSEQ multiplex PCR. Of some 70,000 clones in the sample, less than 90% were seen once. The material sequenced was CD4+ or CD8+ T cells sorted from blood, taken in a trial of the OX40 agonist ivuxolimab. The receptors originated from an adult with an advanced solid tumor such as melanoma, head and neck, liver or kidney cancer.

The CDR3 spells CASSPGTADNSPLHF. The DNA of the CDR3 is TGTGCCAGCTCACCTGGGACAGCCGATAATTCACCCCTCCACTTT. This chain links TRBV18 with TRBJ1-6, with TRBD1 identical over 7 bases. Germline V gene data show CDR1 as KGHSH and CDR2 as LQKENI. Trimming removed 3 bases from V and 5 bases from J; junction bases left unmatched: 4. This CDR3 spans 15 amino acids.

The V gene is TRBV6-6, the J gene TRBJ2-1; D is unclear. Germline V gives CDR1 MNHNY, CDR2 SVGAGI (reference sequence). With 9 bases removed from V and 6 bases from J, the gap between germline ends came to 24 bases. The CDR3 sequence is 16 residues long. CDR3 in amino acids: CASSLEPPWNLNEQFF. CDR3 nucleotides: TGTGCCAGTTCTCTGGAACCCCCGTGGAACCTCAATGAGCAGTTCTTC.

This clone was seen a single time. The gene calls are TRBV5-1 and TRBJ1-3; D is ambiguous. This CDR3 has 16 amino acids. Germline V gene data show CDR1 as SGHRS and CDR2 as YFSETQ. The V end lost 2 bases, the J end lost 0 bases, and 12 bases lay between the germline ends. The CDR3 loop reads CASSFSGDPSGNTIYF. CDR3 bases: TGCGCCAGCAGCTTTTCAGGTGACCCCTCTGGAAACACCATATATTTT.

This chain uses TRBV19 with TRBJ1-2, with TRBD1 matching over 7 bases. J lost 8 bases, V lost 4 bases, and 10 bases had no gene match. Germline CDR1 LNHDA, CDR2 SQIVND (reference sequence). The CDR3 extends over 14 amino acids. The CDR3 protein is CASSTPTGTGGYTF. CDR3 bases: TGTGCCAGTAGTACGCCGACAGGGACGGGCGGCTACACCTTC. Together with reference TRBV19 and TRBJ1-2, the CDR3 gives the full variable domain: DGGITQSPKYLFRKEGQNVTLSCEQNLNHDAMYWYRQDPGQGLRLIYYSQIVNDFQKGDIAEGYSVSREKKESFPLTVTSAQKNPTAFYLCASSTPTGTGGYTFGSGTRLTVV.

V gene TRBV11-2 combines with J gene TRBJ2-2; TRBD2 matches at 7 bases. Losses at the gene ends were 5 bases for V and 2 bases for J; bases not matched to a gene: 8. Germline V gene data show CDR1 as SGHAT and CDR2 as FQNNGV. The CDR3 sequence is 16 residues long. CDR3: CASSLTGGGNTGELFF. The CDR3, as DNA: TGTGCCAGCAGCCTCACGGGCGGGGGAAACACCGGGGAGCTGTTTTTT.

The chain recombines TRBV23-1 with TRBJ2-1, with D perhaps being TRBD1 or TRBD2 (5 bases each). TRBV23-1 counts as an open reading frame of uncertain function. The length of the CDR3 is 12 residues. V gave up 7 bases and J gave up 15 bases, with 19 bases separating them. CDR3 residues: CASITRGQGPFF. CDR3 nucleotides: TGCGCCAGCATCACCCGCGGGCAGGGACCGTTCTTC.

The rearrangement links TRBV5-1 to TRBJ2-1; a possible D gene is TRBD2 (7 bases). CDR3 size: 17 residues. V dropped 7 bases and J dropped 3 bases, with 23 bases sitting between them. In germline, CDR1 is SGHRS, CDR2 YFSETQ. The CDR3: CASANPSGGKDYNEQFF. The CDR3 coding sequence is TGCGCCAGCGCTAACCCGTCGGGGGGCAAAGACTACAATGAGCAGTTCTTC. The complete variable domain, with remaining parts taken from reference TRBV5-1 and TRBJ2-1, reads KAGVTQTPRYLIKTRGQQVTLSCSPISGHRSVSWYQQTPGQGLQFLFEYFSETQRNKGNFPGRFSGRQFSNSRSEMNVSTLELGDSALYLCASANPSGGKDYNEQFFGPGTRLTVL.

The chain has TRBV15 and TRBJ2-1; 10 bases align to TRBD1. In germline, CDR1 is LNHNV, CDR2 YYDKDF (reference sequence). V lost 3 bases, J lost 4 bases, and 0 bases stayed unmatched. The CDR3 loop spans 14 amino acids. The CDR3 here is CATSRGQGYNEQFF. CDR3 nucleotide sequence: TGTGCCACCAGCAGGGGACAGGGGTACAATGAGCAGTTCTTC.

This chain links TRBV11-2 with TRBJ1-6, with D perhaps matching TRBD1 (5 bases). Deletions cut 5 bases from V and 9 bases from J, with 20 bases between. The CDR3 is made up of 16 amino acids. The germline V gene encodes CDR1 SGHAT and CDR2 FQNNGV. The DNA of the CDR3 is TGTGCCAGCAGCCGCGGCAGAGGGGATCCCTTTTCACCCCTCCACTTT. Its translation: CASSRGRGDPFSPLHF.

This clone is a singleton in its sample. This sequence joins TRBV19 and TRBJ1-4; a weak D match, TRBD1 (5 bases). This CDR3 has 12 amino acids. The V gene's germline CDR1 is LNHDA and CDR2 SQIVND (reference sequence). Between the trimmed V and J ends, which lost 9 bases and 7 bases, there was a span of 12 bases. The CDR3 DNA is TGTGCCAGCCGGCAGGGAGGTGAAAAACTGTTTTTT. Encoded protein: CASRQGGEKLFF.

The chain couples TRBV28 to TRBJ1-1, with 7 bases lining up with TRBD1. CDR3 length equals 13 residues. Germline V lookup: CDR1 MDHEN, CDR2 SYDVKM. The J segment lost 7 bases and the V segment lost 7 bases, leaving 9 bases of the junction unmatched. The DNA for the CDR3 is TGTGCCAGCAACCCGACAGGGCGGGGTGAAGCTTTCTTT. Its protein is CASNPTGRGEAFF.

In nucleotides, the CDR3 is TGTGCCAGCAGCTCCACGACCCGTCAAGTCTACGAGCAGTACTTC. As protein: CASSSTTRQVYEQYF. The chain joins TRBV11-2 to TRBJ2-7; D ambiguous. This CDR3 region has 15 residues. Germline V CDR1 and CDR2: SGHAT, FQNNGV. V lost 4 bases, J lost 3 bases, and 16 bases lay in between.

The chain recombines TRBV27 with TRBJ2-1; 9 bases are a match to TRBD2. The CDR3 loop spans 14 amino acids. The germline CDR1 and CDR2 sequences are MNHEY and SMNVEV (reference sequence). V lost 9 bases and J lost 3; bases outside the gene matches: 6. CDR3 bases: TGTGCCAGTCAAGCGGGAGGAAACTACAATGAGCAGTTCTTC. Its translation: CASQAGGNYNEQFF.

The rearrangement uses TRBV10-3 and TRBJ1-5, with D unclear. The length of the CDR3 is 14 residues. V dropped 3 bases and J dropped 6 bases, with 12 bases sitting between them. CDR1 is ENHRY, CDR2 SYGVKD, per germline. The CDR3 reads CAISESRVGQPQHF. In nucleotides, the CDR3 is TGTGCCATCAGTGAATCTAGGGTTGGTCAGCCCCAGCATTTT.